This T cell receptor (beta chain) was found in a study of cytomegalovirus exposure and HLA in healthy donors. About the study: The same platform was used for the 110 or so validation repertoires and the roughly 700 first-cohort repertoires, a later analysis reported.

Points on this clone: Its antigen is still unknown.

Overall study results and limits: Many donors carried some public TCRs, although rarity characterized most TCR sequences. Accounts indicate the classifier identified cytomegalovirus status with strong specificity and sensitivity.

The donors formed part of the roughly 120-subject validation cohort, distinct from the roughly 700-subject first cohort. Sequencing was performed with immunoSEQ multiplex PCR; in TCRdb, only in-frame clones are kept and a portion is missing. The table lists 150,000 to 200,000 clones, roughly 82% of them singletons, with under 7.5% in the top ten. This clonotype was obtained from a man between 18 and 29 years old in good health and CMV-seropositive. The sequenced sample consisted of PBMCs.

Here the CDR3 reads CASSLTSGTDTQYF. The DNA for the CDR3 is TGTGCCAGCAGCTTAACTAGCGGTACAGATACGCAGTATTTT. V usage is TRBV5-6 and J usage is TRBJ2-3, with 8 bases aligning to TRBD2. CDR1 is SGHDT and CDR2 is YYEEEE in the germline V gene. CDR3 length: 14 residues. Trimming at V came to 2 bases and at J to 3 bases, leaving 2 bases not matched to a gene.